Listed here are 25 T cell receptor beta chains from one sample, sequenced in a study of CD8 T cells in ankylosing spondylitis. TCRdb re-derived calls from the 5' RACE reads in MiXCR, one entry per CDR3 protein. Of about 130,000 distinct CDR3 sequences detected, approximately 10% appear once; the ten largest clones hold roughly 3.4%. Sequenced input: blood, either unsorted or a sorted T cell fraction (not recorded which). These receptors came from a male donor with ankylosing spondylitis or in good health (not recorded which).

In its sample, this clonotype was seen many times. The chain uses TRBV20-1 and TRBJ2-2; a weak D match, TRBD1 (6 bases). Germline loops: CDR1 DFQATT, CDR2 SNEGSKA (reference sequence). Trimming removed 5 bases from V and 4 bases from J, with 17 bases in between. The CDR3 sequence is 15 residues long. The CDR3 coding sequence is TGCAGTGCTGAAACCCGGACAGCGAGCACCGGGGAGCTGTTTTTT. This sequence encodes CSAETRTASTGELFF.

The genes are TRBV7-2 and TRBJ2-6, with D perhaps TRBD1 (6 bases). CDR3 length: 17 residues. Trimming pared 3 bases from V and 4 bases from J, leaving 16 bases between. Germline CDR1 SGHTA, CDR2 FQGNSA. CDR3 residues: CASSLRRTGSGANVLTF. Here the CDR3 DNA reads TGTGCCAGCAGCTTGAGGCGAACAGGGTCCGGGGCCAACGTCCTGACTTTC. The entire variable domain, with the rest obtained from reference TRBV7-2 and TRBJ2-6, is as follows: GAGVSQSPSNKVTEKGKDVELRCDPISGHTALYWYRQSLGQGLEFLIYFQGNSAPDKSGLPSDRFSAERTGGSVSTLTIQRTQQEDSAVYLCASSLRRTGSGANVLTFGAGSRLTVL.

The CDR3 spells CASSLGEGLRNEQYF. The DNA of the CDR3 is TGCGCCAGCAGCCTGGGGGAGGGTTTAAGGAACGAGCAGTACTTC. The chain joins TRBV5-1 to TRBJ2-7, with 7 nucleotides matching TRBD2. Losses at the gene ends were 4 bases for V and 5 bases for J; bases not matched to a gene: 12. CDR1 is SGHRS and CDR2 is YFSETQ in the germline V gene. The CDR3 runs to 15 residues.

This clonotype occurred many times. J is TRBJ1-1 and V is TRBV29-1, with 11 nucleotides matching TRBD1. V shed 5 bases and J 7 bases; nucleotides not matched to a gene: 6. Looked up from germline, CDR1 is SQVTM and CDR2 is ANQGSEA. The CDR3 runs 13 residues. The CDR3 nucleotides are TGCAGCGTTCAGGACAGGGGGCATGGTGAAGCTTTCTTT. This gives the protein CSVQDRGHGEAFF.

The CDR3 loop is CASSRTANTEAFF. CDR3 DNA sequence: TGTGCCAGCAGCCGGACAGCTAACACTGAAGCTTTCTTT. The chain combines TRBV9 with TRBJ1-1, with D perhaps matching TRBD1 (6 bases). The CDR3 spans 13 residues. Germline lookup yields CDR1 SGDLS and CDR2 YYNGEE. The germline V and J ends were trimmed by 4 bases and 2 bases, with 9 bases remaining between them.

A word on this clonotype: A much larger clonotype is one base distant, so this may be a read error. The chain links TRBV7-9 to TRBJ2-7; D remains unclear. V was shortened by 5 bases and J by 2 bases, with 13 bases between the two germline ends. The CDR3 totals 14 residues. CDR1 SEHNR and CDR2 FQNEAQ come from the germline V gene (reference sequence). CDR3 protein: CASSPGPGAYEQYF. CDR3 DNA sequence: TGTGCCAGCAGCCCCGGGCCCGGAGCCTACGAGCAGTACTTC.

V and J are TRBV5-1 and TRBJ2-2, with a weak D call TRBD1 (6 bases). The V and J ends lost 9 bases and 0 bases respectively, with 18 bases between them. Germline-derived CDR1 and CDR2 are SGHRS and YFSETQ. The CDR3 spans 16 residues. DNA for the CDR3: TGCGCCACCTCCCAGGGACAAGGGGCGAACACCGGGGAGCTGTTTTTT. It yields the protein CATSQGQGANTGELFF.

This clonotype was counted ten times or more. V and J are TRBV29-1 and TRBJ2-3; 7 bases match TRBD2. V dropped 4 bases and J dropped 2; count of bases not matched to a gene: 6. Germline V gene data show CDR1 as SQVTM and CDR2 as ANQGSEA. The CDR3 spans 14 residues. The CDR3, as DNA: TGCAGCGTTGTAGTGGGGGGGAACACAGATACGCAGTATTTT. Translated, it gives CSVVVGGNTDTQYF.

This clonotype has a handful of counts. In nucleotides, the CDR3 is TGTGCCAGCAGCGGGTCTTCACTAGCGGGAGGAAGCCCTTCATACAATGAGCAGTTCTTC. Amino acids: CASSGSSLAGGSPSYNEQFF. The chain has TRBV11-2 and TRBJ2-1; 12 nucleotides match TRBD2. Germline values: CDR1 SGHAT, CDR2 FQNNGV. The CDR3 consists of 20 residues. After removal of 5 bases from V and 4 bases from J, the junction contained 18 bases not matched to a gene. The whole variable domain, filled in from reference TRBV11-2 and TRBJ2-1, reads EAGVAQSPRYKIIEKRQSVAFWCNPISGHATLYWYQQILGQGPKLLIQFQNNGVVDDSQLPKDRFSAERLKGVDSTLKIQPAKLEDSAVYLCASSGSSLAGGSPSYNEQFFGPGTRLTVL.

The rearrangement uses TRBV5-5 and TRBJ1-1; no definite D call. This CDR3 spans 13 amino acids. Germline values: CDR1 SGHKS, CDR2 YYEKEE (reference sequence). Between the trimmed V and J ends, which lost 4 bases and 7 bases, there was a span of 14 bases. The CDR3 sequence is CASSPIEENEAFF. CDR3 nucleotide sequence: TGTGCCAGCAGCCCAATTGAGGAAAATGAAGCTTTCTTT.

The CDR3 DNA sequence: TGCAGTGCCATTAGCGGGAGGGGCTACAATGAGCAGTTCTTC. As protein: CSAISGRGYNEQFF. The genes are TRBV20-1 and TRBJ2-1; 11 bases line up with TRBD2. The CDR3 consists of 14 residues. V trimming: 6 bases; J trimming: 3 bases; junction bases outside the gene matches: 4. Germline V gives CDR1 DFQATT, CDR2 SNEGSKA (reference sequence).

This clonotype was recorded many times. The chain carries TRBV3-1 and TRBJ2-4; a possible D gene is TRBD2 (6 bases). Trimming removed 2 bases from V and 1 base from J, with 12 bases in between. There are 16 residues in the CDR3. From germline, CDR1 is LGHDT and CDR2 YNNKEL (reference sequence). In DNA form, the CDR3 reads TGTGCCAGCAGCCAAACAAACCGGGGGGCCAAAAACATTCAGTACTTC. This gives the protein CASSQTNRGAKNIQYF.

This clonotype was detected only once. The V and J genes are TRBV5-1 and TRBJ2-7; D gene unclear. CDR1 is SGHRS and CDR2 is YFSETQ in the germline V gene. This CDR3 is 14 amino acids long. Trimming left V 0 bases short and J 0 bases short, with 7 bases between. The CDR3: CASSLAVGSYEQYF. In nucleotides, the CDR3 is TGCGCCAGCAGCTTGGCCGTTGGCTCCTACGAGCAGTACTTC. The variable domain in full, with the rest retrieved from reference TRBV5-1 and TRBJ2-7, is KAGVTQTPRYLIKTRGQQVTLSCSPISGHRSVSWYQQTPGQGLQFLFEYFSETQRNKGNFPGRFSGRQFSNSRSEMNVSTLELGDSALYLCASSLAVGSYEQYFGPGTRLTVT.

There are many counts of this clonotype. One junction end disagrees with the germline gene, perhaps due to a read error. The rearrangement joins TRBV27 to TRBJ2-7; 7 bases fit TRBD1. Germline-derived CDR1 and CDR2 are MNHEY and SMNVEV (reference sequence). The CDR3 totals 11 residues. The CDR3 bases are TGTGCCAGCAGTTCCGGACAGGTTAGGGAATTT. Its translation: CASSSGQVREF.

A few counts support this clonotype. The gene calls are TRBV16 and TRBJ2-7; D is possibly TRBD1 (6 bases). Trimming stripped 1 base from V and 5 bases from J, with 15 bases between. This CDR3 contains 15 residues. Germline-derived CDR1 and CDR2 are KGHSY and FQNENV. CDR3 region: CASSQLDRRGDEQYF. DNA of the CDR3: TGTGCCAGCAGCCAATTGGATCGCAGGGGCGACGAGCAGTACTTC.

The sample holds a few counts of this clonotype. The rearrangement uses TRBV14 and TRBJ2-7; D may be TRBD2 (6 bases). CDR3 length equals 12 residues. Germline CDR1 is SGHDN and CDR2 is FVKESK. V lost 4 bases and J 11 bases, leaving 15 bases between the germline ends. CDR3 DNA: TGTGCCAGCAGCCTGGGACGCCGGAGGGAGTACTTC. Translated, it gives CASSLGRRREYF.

This clonotype was counted ten times or more. The chain combines TRBV27 with TRBJ2-7; 8 bases are a match to TRBD1. The V and J ends lost 2 bases and 4 bases, in that order; junction bases with no gene match: 1. The germline V gene encodes CDR1 MNHEY and CDR2 SMNVEV (reference sequence). The CDR3 runs 13 residues. As DNA, the CDR3 is TGTGCCAGCAGTTTACAGGGGGCTTACGAGCAGTACTTC. This codes for CASSLQGAYEQYF.

This clonotype was recorded a few times. V and J are TRBV5-5 and TRBJ1-6, with a possible D match to TRBD1 (5 bases). The germline V and J ends were trimmed by 5 bases and 0 bases, with 15 bases remaining between them. CDR1 is SGHKS, CDR2 YYEKEE, per germline (reference sequence). This CDR3 spans 17 amino acids. The CDR3 bases are TGTGCCAGCAGATTTATCCAGGGAAGCTCCTATAATTCACCCCTCCACTTT. It is translated as CASRFIQGSSYNSPLHF.

This clonotype was observed many times. V and J are TRBV18 and TRBJ1-2; D might be TRBD1 (5 bases). The CDR3 is 15 amino acids. With 1 base removed from V and 3 bases from J, the gap between germline ends came to 12 bases. From germline, CDR1 is KGHSH and CDR2 LQKENI. The CDR3 coding sequence is TGTGCCAGCTCACCACGAGGGGCCCGGGACTATGGCTACACCTTC. Translation gives CASSPRGARDYGYTF.

The table lists this clonotype with many counts. V and J are TRBV5-1 and TRBJ1-1, with 7 bases that match TRBD1. V shed 4 bases, J shed 4 bases, and the junction held 10 bases outside the gene matches. This CDR3 has 15 residues. Germline V gene lookup returns CDR1 SGHRS and CDR2 YFSETQ. Here the CDR3 reads CASSLQTGVGTEAFF. CDR3 coding DNA: TGCGCCAGCAGCCTACAAACAGGGGTTGGCACTGAAGCTTTCTTT.

This clonotype has only a few counts. This chain links TRBV6-1 with TRBJ2-7, with TRBD1 as a possible D gene (6 bases). Trimming left V 1 base short and J 4 bases short, with 11 bases between. The CDR3 contains 14 residues. The germline CDR1 and CDR2 sequences are MNHNS and SASEGT. The CDR3 sequence is CASSEVGRGYEQYF. In nucleotides, the CDR3 is TGTGCCAGCAGTGAAGTTGGCAGGGGATACGAGCAGTACTTC.

This clonotype was seen many times. The J gene is TRBJ1-5, the V gene TRBV18; 10 bases fit TRBD1. CDR3 length: 16 residues. The V gene's germline CDR1 is KGHSH and CDR2 LQKENI. V lost 6 bases to trimming and J lost 0 bases; unmatched junction nucleotides: 5. CDR3 bases: TGTGCCAGCTCGGCCGGGACAGGGGATAGCAATCAGCCCCAGCATTTT. Translating gives CASSAGTGDSNQPQHF.

This clonotype has ten or more counts. V usage is TRBV6-1 and J usage is TRBJ1-5; D gene uncertain. CDR3 length: 15 residues. Trimming removed 2 bases from V and 0 bases from J, with 8 bases in between. Germline CDR1 is MNHNS and CDR2 is SASEGT. CDR3 region: CASSEQKGSNQPQHF. CDR3 coding DNA: TGTGCCAGCAGTGAACAGAAAGGTAGCAATCAGCCCCAGCATTTT.

There are many counts of this clonotype. The chain links TRBV12-3 or TRBV12-4 to TRBJ2-5, with TRBD2 as a possible D gene (5 bases). Between the trimmed V and J ends, which lost 1 base and 5 bases, there was a span of 11 bases. This CDR3 is built from 14 residues. Written as DNA, the CDR3 is TGTGCCAGCAGTTTAGGTCTCCGGAGGGAGACCCAGTACTTC. Translation: CASSLGLRRETQYF.

This clonotype was counted at least ten times. This chain links TRBV5-1 with TRBJ2-3; 8 bases map to TRBD1. Germline loops: CDR1 SGHRS, CDR2 YFSETQ. J was trimmed by 1 base and V by 3 bases; bases with no gene match: 4. The CDR3 is 15 residues long. The CDR3 reads CASSSGQGGTDTQYF. CDR3 sequence (DNA): TGCGCCAGCAGCTCCGGACAGGGAGGCACAGATACGCAGTATTTT.